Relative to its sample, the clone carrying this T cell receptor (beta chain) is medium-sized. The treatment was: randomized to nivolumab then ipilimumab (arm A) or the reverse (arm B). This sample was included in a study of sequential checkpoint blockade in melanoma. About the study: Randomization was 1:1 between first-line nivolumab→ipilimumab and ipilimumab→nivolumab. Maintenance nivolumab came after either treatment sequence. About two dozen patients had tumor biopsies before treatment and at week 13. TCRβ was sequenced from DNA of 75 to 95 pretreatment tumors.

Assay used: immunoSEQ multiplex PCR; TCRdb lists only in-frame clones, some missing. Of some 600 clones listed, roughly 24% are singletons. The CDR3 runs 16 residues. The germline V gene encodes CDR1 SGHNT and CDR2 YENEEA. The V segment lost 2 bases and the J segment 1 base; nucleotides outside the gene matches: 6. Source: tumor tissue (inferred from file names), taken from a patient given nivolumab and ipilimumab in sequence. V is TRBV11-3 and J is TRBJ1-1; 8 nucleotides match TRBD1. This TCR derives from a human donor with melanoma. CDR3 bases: TGTGCCAGCAGCTTACGGACAGGGCGCCGGAACACTGAAGCTTTCTTT. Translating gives CASSLRTGRRNTEAFF.